This entry lists 14 T cell receptor beta chains sequenced from one sample in a study of T cell responses to AZD1222 COVID-19 vaccine. The data were produced by immunoSEQ multiplex PCR, yet TCRdb's version contains in-frame clones alone and is incomplete. The sample includes some 150,000 clones, about 94% seen only once; the top ten take around 3.8%. The sample was peripheral blood, taken on day 0 of AZD1222 vaccination. The receptor source for this set is an adult in good health.

CDR3 sequence reads: CAWSQGLAAGLGETQYF. CDR3 coding DNA: TGTGCCTGGAGTCAGGGACTAGCGGCTGGCCTGGGGGAGACCCAGTACTTC. V usage is TRBV30 and J usage is TRBJ2-5, with 11 bases fitting TRBD2. J gave up 5 bases and V 2 bases, and 13 bases lay outside the gene matches. The germline V gene has CDR1 GTSNPN and CDR2 SVGIG (reference sequence). CDR3 length: 17 amino acids.

CDR3 residues: CASSVSSSSTRSYNEQFF. CDR3 DNA sequence: TGTGCCAGCAGCGTATCTTCTAGCAGCACGCGGTCCTACAATGAGCAGTTCTTC. This chain joins TRBV9 and TRBJ2-1; D is possibly TRBD2 (5 bases). V gave up 1 base and J gave up 1 base, with 18 bases separating them. CDR3 length equals 18 residues. In germline, CDR1 is SGDLS, CDR2 YYNGEE.

This clone was counted between two and nine times. The rearrangement uses TRBV5-1 and TRBJ1-3, with 7 bases matching TRBD1. Germline assignment: CDR1 SGHRS and CDR2 YFSETQ. J lost 7 bases, V lost 2 bases, and 9 bases had no gene match. CDR3 length: 15 amino acids. The CDR3: CASSFSGTAGNTIYF. CDR3 nucleotides: TGCGCCAGCAGCTTCTCCGGGACAGCCGGGAACACCATATATTTT.

CDR3 in DNA: TGCAGCGTTCTAGCGGGAAGGGAGCAGTTCTTC. Translation gives CSVLAGREQFF. The chain is built from TRBV29-1 and TRBJ2-1; 9 bases line up with TRBD2. This CDR3 region has 11 residues. CDR1 is SQVTM, CDR2 ANQGSEA, per germline. V was clipped by 5 bases and J by 10 bases; unmatched bases: 3.

J is TRBJ2-1 and V is TRBV7-8; TRBD2 is a possible D gene (5 bases). Per germline, CDR1 SGHVS and CDR2 FQNEAQ. The CDR3 contains 18 residues. V lost 5 bases and J 4 bases, leaving 24 bases between the germline ends. This CDR3 is CASSRGRDATSRYNEQFF. The DNA of the CDR3 is TGTGCCAGCAGCCGGGGTAGAGACGCCACCTCGAGATACAATGAGCAGTTCTTC.

This rearrangement joins TRBV19 to TRBJ1-5, with D unclear. The germline V and J ends were trimmed by 0 bases and 8 bases, with 14 bases remaining between them. The germline V gene encodes CDR1 LNHDA and CDR2 SQIVND (reference sequence). The CDR3 runs 15 residues. DNA of the CDR3: TGTGCCAGTAGTATAGATCCTAGGGTAATGGAGCCCCAGCATTTT. Encoded protein: CASSIDPRVMEPQHF.

The rearrangement uses TRBV6-5 and TRBJ2-7, with 8 bases lining up with TRBD2. The ends lost 2 bases at V and 5 bases at J; junction bases unmatched: 2. The CDR3 has 13 amino acids. Germline values: CDR1 MNHEY, CDR2 SVGAGI. The CDR3 is CASSYPGGHEQYF. Written as DNA, the CDR3 is TGTGCCAGCAGTTACCCGGGGGGGCACGAGCAGTACTTC.

The chain recombines TRBV24-1 with TRBJ1-5; weak D call: TRBD1 (5 bases). The CDR3 has 13 residues. Trimming removed 9 bases at V and 0 bases at J, with 8 bases between. CDR1 and CDR2 from the germline V gene are KGHDR and SFDVKD. CDR3 in amino acids: CATGGVSNQPQHF. CDR3 nucleotide sequence: TGTGCCACCGGAGGGGTTAGCAATCAGCCCCAGCATTTT.

The J gene is TRBJ2-2, the V gene TRBV11-2; 7 positions agree with TRBD1. CDR1 SGHAT and CDR2 FQNNGV come from the germline V gene. J gave up 2 bases and V 11 bases, and 5 bases lay outside the gene matches. The CDR3 sequence is 13 residues long. The DNA of the CDR3 is TGTGCCGGGGGACAGATAAACACCGGGGAGCTGTTTTTT. This translates into CAGGQINTGELFF.

The chain carries TRBV25-1 and TRBJ1-5; possible D gene TRBD1, 5 bases. The germline CDR1 and CDR2 sequences are MGHDK and SYGVNS. This CDR3 is 13 amino acids long. Trimming stripped 3 bases from V and 5 bases from J, with 8 bases between. The CDR3 region is CASSDAGDQPQHF. The CDR3 nucleotides read TGTGCCAGCAGTGATGCGGGGGATCAGCCCCAGCATTTT.

The V and J genes are TRBV13 and TRBJ1-6; D unclear. This CDR3 contains 14 residues. Per the germline V gene, CDR1 is PRHDT and CDR2 is FYEKMQ (reference sequence). Trimming took off 0 bases at V and 9 bases at J, with 9 bases between the two ends. Here the CDR3 reads CASSLGGLLSPLHF. In nucleotides, the CDR3 is TGTGCCAGCAGCTTAGGAGGTCTACTTTCACCCCTCCACTTT.

The chain employs TRBV6-2 or TRBV6-3 and TRBJ1-2; 9 nucleotides align to TRBD1. The CDR3 totals 13 residues. J was trimmed by 5 bases and V by 5 bases; bases with no gene match: 3. Germline V gives CDR1 MNHEY, CDR2 SVGEGT. CDR3 region: CASSPGTGYGYTF. CDR3 in DNA: TGTGCCAGCAGTCCCGGGACAGGGTATGGCTACACCTTC.

The J gene is TRBJ2-5, the V gene TRBV5-1; TRBD2 matches 14 bases. This CDR3 is 19 amino acids long. V gave up 3 bases and J gave up 1 base; unmatched junction bases: 11. CDR1 is SGHRS and CDR2 is YFSETQ in the germline V gene. DNA of the CDR3: TGCGCCAGCAGCTCCGGACTAGCGGGAGGAGGTCTATTCCAAGAGACCCAGTACTTC. It translates to CASSSGLAGGGLFQETQYF.

V and J are TRBV15 and TRBJ1-2, with a possible D match to TRBD1 (6 bases). Looked up from germline, CDR1 is LNHNV and CDR2 is YYDKDF (reference sequence). This CDR3 spans 15 amino acids. The V end was cut by 7 bases, the J end by 7 bases, with 22 bases between. CDR3: CATTNPPGGSGGYTF. The CDR3 DNA reads TGTGCCACCACCAATCCCCCGGGGGGCTCCGGTGGCTACACCTTC.